Each of the 21 T cell receptor beta chains below was sequenced from the same sample in a study of T cell changes during pregnancy in multiple sclerosis. Produced via immunoSEQ multiplex PCR; TCRdb's table is partial and in-frame only. Of 84,000 or so clones listed, approximately 94% are singletons. Here the sequenced sample was peripheral blood, taken in the third trimester of pregnancy. These receptors were taken from a female donor with multiple sclerosis, enrolled in a pregnancy study.

The chain joins TRBV9 to TRBJ1-5, with 7 bases aligning to TRBD1. Looked up from germline, CDR1 is SGDLS and CDR2 is YYNGEE. This CDR3 spans 15 amino acids. V gave up 5 bases and J gave up 0 bases; unmatched junction bases: 5. Here the CDR3 reads CASSRDSYSNQPQHF. DNA of the CDR3: TGTGCCAGCAGTCGGGACAGTTATAGCAATCAGCCCCAGCATTTT.

The rearrangement links TRBV7-9 to TRBJ2-5; no reliable D call. CDR1 SEHNR and CDR2 FQNEAQ come from the germline V gene (reference sequence). V was trimmed by 5 bases and J by 2 bases, leaving 12 bases between them. CDR3 length equals 14 residues. The CDR3 sequence: CASSPLPRQETQYF. CDR3 DNA: TGTGCCAGCAGCCCACTCCCGCGACAAGAGACCCAGTACTTC.

V usage is TRBV5-6 and J usage is TRBJ1-2; 9 bases are shared with TRBD1. V shed 0 bases and J 6 bases; nucleotides not matched to a gene: 18. Germline-derived CDR1 and CDR2 are SGHDT and YYEEEE. CDR3 size: 19 residues. CDR3: CASSLGGPGTGFGPNGYTF. CDR3 nucleotides: TGTGCCAGCAGCTTGGGGGGACCCGGGACAGGGTTTGGGCCCAATGGCTACACCTTC.

The genes are TRBV7-2 and TRBJ2-1; TRBD2 might be the D (6 bases). V lost 5 bases, J lost 0 bases, and 14 bases lay in between. Germline-derived CDR1 and CDR2 are SGHTA and FQGNSA. The CDR3 covers 16 residues. CDR3 amino acids: CASSTRRGSSYNEQFF. The CDR3 DNA sequence: TGTGCCAGCAGCACTAGACGGGGGAGCTCCTACAATGAGCAGTTCTTC.

The V gene is TRBV5-5, the J gene TRBJ2-1; 14 positions agree with TRBD2. CDR1 is SGHKS, CDR2 YYEKEE, per germline (reference sequence). With 3 bases clipped from V and 7 bases from J, the junction kept 3 bases outside the gene matches. The CDR3 sequence is 15 residues long. CDR3 nucleotides: TGTGCCAGCAGCTATGGACTAGCGGGGGGAAATGAGCAGTTCTTC. Protein product: CASSYGLAGGNEQFF.

CDR3 sequence reads: CASSQRARAYTGELFF. The DNA of the CDR3 is TGTGCCAGCAGCCAGAGGGCGCGGGCGTACACCGGGGAGCTGTTTTTT. V usage is TRBV5-4 and J usage is TRBJ2-2; D might be TRBD2 (5 bases). The CDR3 spans 16 residues. Germline loops: CDR1 SGHNT, CDR2 YYREEE (reference sequence). V was trimmed by 4 bases and J by 3 bases, leaving 16 bases between them.

This sequence joins TRBV6-5 and TRBJ2-1; 7 bases map to TRBD2. This CDR3 has 14 amino acids. V was pared by 8 bases and J by 0 bases, with 4 bases of the junction left unmatched. Germline CDR1 MNHEY, CDR2 SVGAGI. CDR3 in amino acids: CASGRGSSYNEQFF. For the CDR3, the DNA is TGTGCCAGCGGGCGGGGGAGCTCCTACAATGAGCAGTTCTTC.

The count of this clone is one. This chain connects TRBV6-5 to TRBJ1-2; 8 bases agree with TRBD1. Germline CDR1 MNHEY, CDR2 SVGAGI. The J segment lost 6 bases and the V segment lost 3 bases, leaving 9 bases of the junction unmatched. The CDR3 contains 15 residues. This chain's CDR3 is CASSYYGTGSDGYTF. CDR3 nucleotide sequence: TGTGCCAGCAGTTATTACGGGACAGGATCGGATGGCTACACCTTC.

The V and J genes are TRBV5-6 and TRBJ2-7; TRBD1 matches 8 bases. Germline CDR1 SGHDT, CDR2 YYEEEE. The trim removed 3 bases at V and 0 bases at J, leaving 5 bases unmatched. The length of the CDR3 is 15 residues. The CDR3 nucleotides read TGTGCCAGCAGCTACGGACAGGGAATCTCCTACGAGCAGTACTTC. It yields the protein CASSYGQGISYEQYF.

This clone was counted only a few times. The V gene is TRBV4-1, the J gene TRBJ1-1; D is possibly TRBD1 (5 bases). Germline loops: CDR1 MGHRA, CDR2 YSYEKL. Trimming took off 4 bases at V and 3 bases at J, with 12 bases between the two ends. The CDR3 totals 14 residues. CDR3 DNA: TGCGCCAGCAGCCCTCTTTGGGGGGACACTGAAGCTTTCTTT. It translates to CASSPLWGDTEAFF.

The chain joins TRBV7-8 to TRBJ2-6; 7 bases are a match to TRBD1. In germline, CDR1 is SGHVS, CDR2 FQNEAQ. This CDR3 comprises 18 residues. J gave up 2 bases and V 7 bases, and 14 bases lay outside the gene matches. CDR3 nucleotides: TGTGCCAGCACCCTTATCGGACAGGCGGCAGCTGGGGCCAACGTCCTGACTTTC. It is translated as CASTLIGQAAAGANVLTF. Full variable domain (rest looked up from reference TRBV7-8 and TRBJ2-6): GAGVSQSPRYKVAKRGQDVALRCDPISGHVSLFWYQQALGQGPEFLTYFQNEAQLDKSGLPSDRFFAERPEGSVSTLKIQRTQQEDSAVYLCASTLIGQAAAGANVLTFGAGSRLTVL.

The V and J genes are TRBV6-5 and TRBJ2-1, with TRBD1 identical over 11 bases. In germline, CDR1 is MNHEY, CDR2 SVGAGI. The CDR3 is 15 residues long. J was trimmed by 10 bases and V by 4 bases; bases with no gene match: 9. The CDR3 DNA reads as TGTGCCAGCAGTTCTGGGGACAGGGGGGCAAAGGAGCAGTTCTTC. This gives the protein CASSSGDRGAKEQFF.

The J gene is TRBJ1-2, the V gene TRBV13; D is possibly TRBD1 (6 bases). This CDR3 is built from 15 residues. Germline V CDR1 and CDR2: PRHDT, FYEKMQ (reference sequence). The germline V and J ends were trimmed by 9 bases and 2 bases, with 19 bases remaining between them. Here the CDR3 DNA reads TGTGCCAGTTTAGATTTAAGGGGGTACAACTATGGCTACACCTTC. Encoded protein: CASLDLRGYNYGYTF.

V gene TRBV7-9 combines with J gene TRBJ1-1; possible D gene TRBD1, 6 bases. Germline-derived CDR1 and CDR2 are SEHNR and FQNEAQ (reference sequence). V lost 4 bases and J lost 5, with 11 bases in between. The CDR3 covers 13 residues. This chain's CDR3 is CASSYREGTEAFF. DNA of the CDR3: TGTGCCAGCAGCTACAGGGAAGGGACTGAAGCTTTCTTT.

The gene calls are TRBV21-1 and TRBJ2-7; the D segment call TRBD1 is taken from the table without a DNA check. TRBV21-1 is assigned pseudogene status. CDR3 length: 16 residues. CDR3 coding DNA: TGTGCCAGCAGCAAAGTCCGGGACAGGGGAACCTACGAGCAGTACTTC. Encoded protein: CASSKVRDRGTYEQYF.

This chain uses TRBV2 with TRBJ1-1; D possibly corresponds to TRBD1 (5 bases). Trimming left V 5 bases short and J 1 base short, with 11 bases between. Germline V gene sequence: CDR1 SNHLY, CDR2 FYNNEI. This CDR3 contains 14 residues. CDR3 DNA sequence: TGTGCCAGCAGTCAAGTAGGACAGAACACTGAAGCTTTCTTT. It specifies CASSQVGQNTEAFF.

Here the CDR3 DNA reads TGTGCCAGCAGGCCTGTCGGCGGTTCAGATACGCAGTATTTT. Translating it yields CASRPVGGSDTQYF. The rearrangement uses TRBV6-5 and TRBJ2-3; no clear D gene. Deletions cut 6 bases from V and 4 bases from J, with 14 bases between. Germline CDR1 reads MNHEY; CDR2 reads SVGAGI. The CDR3 has 14 residues.

The J gene is TRBJ2-5, the V gene TRBV5-1, with D possibly matching TRBD1 (5 bases). This CDR3 spans 13 amino acids. Per the germline V gene, CDR1 is SGHRS and CDR2 is YFSETQ. With 2 bases removed from V and 5 bases from J, the gap between germline ends came to 10 bases. CDR3 coding DNA: TGCGCCAGCAGCTTCCAGGGCTGGGAGACCCAGTACTTC. Its translation: CASSFQGWETQYF.

The chain combines TRBV5-1 with TRBJ2-4; D is perhaps TRBD1 (7 bases). Trimming took 4 bases from V and 6 from J, leaving 20 bases between them. The CDR3 contains 16 residues. From germline, CDR1 is SGHRS and CDR2 YFSETQ. This CDR3 is CASSIGGMQGGNIQYF. CDR3 DNA sequence: TGCGCCAGCAGCATCGGCGGTATGCAGGGGGGAAACATTCAGTACTTC.

This chain uses TRBV6-4 with TRBJ2-5; weak D call: TRBD2 (5 bases). The germline CDR1 and CDR2 sequences are MRHNA and SNTAGT. Trimming removed 8 bases from V and 4 bases from J, with 14 bases in between. The CDR3 spans 13 residues. The CDR3 spells CASSAEAGETQYF. CDR3 DNA: TGTGCCAGCTCGGCGGAGGCAGGAGAGACCCAGTACTTC.

J is TRBJ2-3 and V is TRBV12-2; the table's D gene call, TRBD2, was not cross checked with the DNA. TRBV12-2 is a recognized pseudogene. This CDR3 has 16 amino acids. The CDR3 loop is CASRSRGPSGADTQYF. DNA for the CDR3: TGTGCAAGTCGGTCCCGGGGGCCTAGCGGTGCAGATACGCAGTATTTT.